Sequencing of this TCR beta chain was carried out in a study of blood T cell repertoires in COVID-19 (dated by TCRdb to 2020 to 2021). A note on the overall study: Samples covering the acute and convalescent phases of COVID-19 were provided by collaborators in the United States, Italy and Spain. The prospective study material was composed of cDNA or gDNA derived from T cells, B-cell-depleted T cells, or PBMCs. Where available, HLA class I and class II types were taken from metadata supplied by the sample provider and were not determined by assay-based typing. The dataset comprised deeply sampled blood TCRbeta repertoires from subjects exposed to, actively infected with, or recovered from COVID-19. Nearly every sample came with metadata listing a de-identified subject ID, COVID-19 status, age in years and sex. Samples came from the ongoing ImmuneRACE study (first 160 participants) plus 1,254 subjects from 6 global collaborators. The repertoires were made available in a free public database intended to serve as a resource for research on the immune response to SARS-CoV-2. Results and caveats for the whole study, not just this receptor: The quantity of clinical and demographic metadata differed by source and by participant and was supplied without curation.

The immunoSEQ Assay, a bias-controlled multiplex PCR, was used to amplify TCRbeta CDR3 regions from genomic DNA. Regarding the original processing steps: Within the assay, amplification of reference gene primers was used to estimate how many nucleated cells each sample contained. Sequence reads were collapsed and filtered to measure the absolute abundance of every unique TCRbeta CDR3 rearrangement. For each sample, productive Simpson clonality was calculated as the square root of Simpson's diversity index over productive rearrangements. Drawn from immuneACCESS, this table holds only the in-frame rearrangements with V and J called that TCRdb kept. Clones are partly lost; checked studies trace under half to an unresolved V gene and leave the rest unexplained. V, J and clone size are taken as reported in that table, and D and trimming were inferred from the DNA itself. Here the sample has some 60,000 clones; about 70% occur a single time. The top ten clones comprise roughly 18% of the sample.

The CDR3 goes from the cysteine to the phenylalanine over 15 residues. Solely the CDR3 DNA is kept, with 45 bases framed from the first base. At the junction V is shortened by 0 bases and J by 5 bases; bases outside the gene matches: 5. CDR1 and CDR2, looked up from the germline V gene, are SGHRS and YFSETQ. Each collaborating institution followed its own protocols to collect whole blood in K2EDTA tubes. For TCRbeta analysis, collaborators shipped samples in one of three forms: frozen whole blood, isolated PBMCs, or DNA extracted from either of those sample types. In its sample, this clone was seen a few times. Its antigen specificity is not known. Within one base of it there is no much larger clone, and no base qualities were kept.

This receptor was identified in a woman aged 45-65 years with active or convalescent COVID-19. The specimen was peripheral blood. Recombination linked TRBV5-1 to TRBJ2-7, and 10 junctional nucleotides match TRBD2. In nucleotides, the sequence is TGCGCCAGCAGCTTGGGAGGGACTAGCGTCCACGAGCAGTACTTC. This sequence encodes CASSLGGTSVHEQYF.